A single sample gave rise to the 11 T cell receptor beta chains below, sequenced in a study of T cell responses to AZD1222 COVID-19 vaccine. TCRdb's table, derived via immunoSEQ multiplex PCR, lists solely in-frame clones and lacks some. The table shows 100,000 to 150,000 clones, with around 92% occurring only once. Sequenced here: peripheral blood, sampled on day 0 of AZD1222 vaccination. These receptors all stem from an adult in good health.

V gene TRBV29-1 combines with J gene TRBJ2-7, with TRBD2 identical over 8 bases. The V and J ends lost 2 bases and 3 bases, in that order; junction bases with no gene match: 3. Germline CDR1 and CDR2: SQVTM and ANQGSEA. The CDR3 consists of 13 residues. The CDR3 sequence: CSVETGGFYEQYF. The CDR3 DNA is TGCAGCGTTGAAACGGGGGGGTTCTACGAGCAGTACTTC.

The chain carries TRBV7-2 and TRBJ1-6; possibly TRBD1 for D (5 bases). Deletions cut 4 bases from V and 7 bases from J, with 11 bases between. The germline V gene has CDR1 SGHTA and CDR2 FQGNSA. This CDR3 comprises 14 residues. CDR3 in amino acids: CASSSGLSNSPLHF. CDR3 DNA: TGTGCCAGCAGCTCGGGGCTCAGCAATTCACCCCTCCACTTT.

V usage is TRBV18 and J usage is TRBJ2-7, with a weak D call TRBD1 (6 bases). This CDR3 has 14 residues. Germline lookup yields CDR1 KGHSH and CDR2 LQKENI. V was clipped by 4 bases and J by 2 bases, with 12 bases between them. The CDR3 DNA reads TGTGCCAGCTCACAACGGACAGAGACCTACGAGCAGTACTTC. Translation: CASSQRTETYEQYF.

The genes are TRBV6-2 or TRBV6-3 and TRBJ2-3; D might be TRBD2 (6 bases). V was cut by 2 bases and J by 6 bases, with 15 bases left in between. The CDR3 totals 15 residues. CDR1 MNHEY and CDR2 SVGEGT come from the germline V gene. The DNA for the CDR3 is TGTGCCAGCAGTTACCCGTTGGCGGGGTTGGATACGCAGTATTTT. Translating gives CASSYPLAGLDTQYF.

The chain joins TRBV20-1 to TRBJ2-1; TRBD1 or TRBD2 may be the D gene (5 bases each). Germline V CDR1 and CDR2: DFQATT, SNEGSKA (reference sequence). With 6 bases removed from V and 4 bases from J, the gap between germline ends came to 22 bases. The CDR3 has 16 residues. The CDR3 sequence: CSASWTRGPEYNEQFF. CDR3 DNA: TGCAGTGCGAGTTGGACCCGGGGACCAGAATACAATGAGCAGTTCTTC.

The rearrangement uses TRBV4-3 and TRBJ1-5; possible D gene TRBD1, 6 bases. CDR3 length: 16 residues. The germline V gene encodes CDR1 LGHNA and CDR2 YSLEER. V lost 3 bases to trimming and J lost 3 bases, with 15 bases between them. CDR3 loop: CASSQAAGANNQPQHF. CDR3 bases: TGCGCCAGCAGCCAGGCTGCGGGGGCAAACAATCAGCCCCAGCATTTT.

A remark on this clone: The sample holds other DNA sequences that translate to the same CDR3. V usage is TRBV11-2 and J usage is TRBJ1-1; possible D gene TRBD1, 5 bases. Germline lookup yields CDR1 SGHAT and CDR2 FQNNGV. CDR3 size: 13 residues. V was pared by 3 bases and J by 1 base, with 6 bases between. CDR3 nucleotide sequence: TGTGCCAGCAGCTTCAGGGAGAACACTGAAGCTTTCTTT. It is translated as CASSFRENTEAFF.

The chain couples TRBV4-3 to TRBJ1-1, with a weak D call TRBD1 (6 bases). The germline V gene has CDR1 LGHNA and CDR2 YSLEER. The CDR3 length is 14 residues. V was shortened by 3 bases and J by 8 bases, with 16 bases between the two germline ends. The CDR3, as DNA: TGCGCCAGCAGCCATTCAGGACAGTCCCGGGAAGCTTTCTTT. Protein: CASSHSGQSREAFF.

This chain uses TRBV7-9 with TRBJ2-7, with unresolved D. The CDR3 is made up of 13 amino acids. Germline assignment: CDR1 SEHNR and CDR2 FQNEAQ (reference sequence). The ends were cut back, 5 bases at V and 4 bases at J, with 12 bases in the middle. In DNA, the CDR3 is TGTGCCAGCAGCGCGCCCACTGAGTACGAGCAGTACTTC. Its translation is CASSAPTEYEQYF.

The chain links TRBV5-5 to TRBJ1-1; D might be TRBD1 (6 bases). Germline CDR1 is SGHKS and CDR2 is YYEKEE (reference sequence). V was shortened by 1 base and J by 0 bases, with 10 bases between the two germline ends. CDR3 length: 15 amino acids. The CDR3 DNA reads as TGTGCCAGCAGCTTGAGACAGGCGCTGAACACTGAAGCTTTCTTT. Its protein is CASSLRQALNTEAFF.

On this clone itself: Mismatch with germline at one junction end may stem from a read error. The chain employs TRBV12-3 or TRBV12-4 and TRBJ1-2; a possible D gene is TRBD1 (6 bases). There are 13 residues in the CDR3. Here the CDR3 DNA reads TGTGCCAGCAGGGCACAGGGTAACGATGGCTACACCTTC. It translates to CASRAQGNDGYTF.